Listed below are T cell receptor beta chains from one sample, sequenced in a study of blood T cell repertoires in COVID-19. Profiled with immunoSEQ multiplex PCR; TCRdb holds only in-frame clones, not every one. The sample lists about 300,000 clones, roughly 90% seen once, with roughly 1.9% in the top ten. Sequencing used peripheral blood. The origin of the receptors is a woman in her thirties with COVID-19, enrolled during active disease. Both conserved end residues are part of each CDR3. A D gene is named only where the DNA matches it firmly. Not all rows give a size; the values are once, few, many and, for expanded clones, a class.

v_gene	j_gene	abundance	d_gene	CDR3nt	CDR3aa
TRBV12-3/TRBV12-4	TRBJ1-2	.	.	TGTGCCAGCAGTTACAGCTATGGCTACACCTTC	CASSYSYGYTF
TRBV6-5	TRBJ2-2	.	TRBD1	TGTGCCAGCAGTTACGAAGGGGGCAACACCGGGGAGCTGTTTTTT	CASSYEGGNTGELFF
TRBV9	TRBJ2-2	.	TRBD1	TGTGCCAGCAGCGCAGGTTTATTGGACAGGGGGCGCACCGGGGAGCTGTTTTTT	CASSAGLLDRGRTGELFF
TRBV5-1	TRBJ2-1	.	TRBD1	TGCGCCAGCAGCCTATCCGGACAGGTGGTTAATGAGCAGTTCTTC	CASSLSGQVVNEQFF
TRBV3-1/TRBV3-2	TRBJ1-3	.	.	TGTGCCAGCAGCCAAGCCTTGGGGCAGCCAGGAAACACCATATATTTT	CASSQALGQPGNTIYF
TRBV29-1	TRBJ2-2	.	TRBD2	TGCAGCGTTGAATCGGGGGGGTACACCGGGGAGCTGTTTTTT	CSVESGGYTGELFF
TRBV5-8	TRBJ2-7	.	TRBD2	TGTGCCAGCAGCTTTGCGGGGGGGTCTGACGAGCAGTACTTC	CASSFAGGSDEQYF
TRBV27	TRBJ2-6	once	.	TGTGCCAGCAGCCGAAACGGACTTCTCTCTGGGGCCAACGTCCTGACTTTC	CASSRNGLLSGANVLTF
TRBV6-5	TRBJ2-5	.	TRBD1	TGTGCCAGCAGTTCACAGGGGGCCAGGCAAGAGACCCAGTACTTC	CASSSQGARQETQYF
TRBV5-6	TRBJ1-3	.	.	TGTGCCAGCAGCTTGAGGGGGTATGGAAACACCATATATTTT	CASSLRGYGNTIYF
TRBV27	TRBJ1-5	few	.	TGTGCCAGCAGTCCATACAGGGTACGAAGTCAGCCCCAGCATTTT	CASSPYRVRSQPQHF
TRBV5-1	TRBJ2-4	.	.	TGCGCCAGCAGCTTGGTCGGCCCCGGGAAAAACATTCAGTACTTC	CASSLVGPGKNIQYF
TRBV5-1	TRBJ1-1	.	.	TGCGCCAGCAGCGCAACACCTAACACTGAAGCTTTCTTT	CASSATPNTEAFF
TRBV5-6	TRBJ1-6	once	TRBD1	TGTGCCAGCAGACCTCGGACAGGGGGCAATTCACCCCTCCACTTT	CASRPRTGGNSPLHF
TRBV6-5	TRBJ1-4	.	.	TGTGCCAGCAGTTTGGGGGCCGGACCAACTAATGAAAAACTGTTTTTT	CASSLGAGPTNEKLFF
TRBV13	TRBJ1-6	.	.	TGTGCCAGCGGGGGGTCCTATAATTCACCCCTCCACTTT	CASGGSYNSPLHF
TRBV19	TRBJ1-2	.	TRBD1	TGTGCCAGTAGTCCGGGACAGGGCAACTATGGCTACACCTTC	CASSPGQGNYGYTF
TRBV27	TRBJ1-1	.	TRBD1	TGTGCCAGCAGTTCCAGGGGGACTGAAGCTTTCTTT	CASSSRGTEAFF
TRBV7-8	TRBJ2-2	.	TRBD1	TGTGCCAGCAGCTCCTACTGGGACAGGGCGGGCACCGGGGAGCTGTTTTTT	CASSSYWDRAGTGELFF
TRBV28	TRBJ1-2	.	TRBD1	TGTGCCAGCAGTTCTCCCCAGACAGGGAGAGGGGGTTATGGCTACACCTTC	CASSSPQTGRGGYGYTF
TRBV11-2	TRBJ1-1	.	.	TGTGCCAGCAGCCGGCCCGGGGGAAACACTGAAGCTTTCTTT	CASSRPGGNTEAFF
TRBV28	TRBJ1-6	.	TRBD1	TGTGCCAGCGGTGGACAGGGAATTATCTACTCCTATAATTCACCCCTCCACTTT	CASGGQGIIYSYNSPLHF
TRBV4-1	TRBJ2-1	.	TRBD1	TGCGCCAGCAGCCAACCGCGGCTGGAGGACAGGGCCCTAAATGAGCAGTTCTTC	CASSQPRLEDRALNEQFF
TRBV11-3	TRBJ1-6	.	.	TGTGCCAGCAGCTTAGACAGGGGCAATTCACCCCTCCACTTT	CASSLDRGNSPLHF
TRBV11-2	TRBJ1-4	.	TRBD1	TGTGCCAGCAGCATAGACAGGGGTAGGGAAAAACTGTTTTTT	CASSIDRGREKLFF
TRBV7-9	TRBJ1-1	.	.	TGTGCCAGCAGCTTAGTCAGAATGAACACTGAAGCTTTCTTT	CASSLVRMNTEAFF
TRBV11-2	TRBJ2-4	.	.	TGTGCCAGCAGCCTGGGGTCCTTAGGGGACATTCAGTACTTC	CASSLGSLGDIQYF
TRBV7-9	TRBJ1-2	.	.	TGTGCCAGCAGCTCCCCAGGTGGTGGCTACACCTTC	CASSSPGGGYTF
TRBV5-1	TRBJ1-3	.	TRBD1	TGCGCCAGCAGCTCGGTAGGGGGCCCAGGAAACACCATATATTTT	CASSSVGGPGNTIYF
TRBV13	TRBJ2-5	.	.	TGTGCCAGCAGCTACGAGCGGCCAGCTGCCCAGTACTTC	CASSYERPAAQYF
TRBV2	TRBJ2-3	.	TRBD2	TGTGCCAGCAGTGCTTTAGCGGGGGGGAGGAATACGCAGTATTTT	CASSALAGGRNTQYF
TRBV30	TRBJ2-2	.	.	TGTGCCTGGCACAGCCAGGACACCGGGGAGCTGTTTTTT	CAWHSQDTGELFF
TRBV28	TRBJ1-2	.	TRBD1	TGTGCCAGCAGTCTCGTGGGACAGGGGGCTGGCTACACCTTC	CASSLVGQGAGYTF
TRBV6-5	TRBJ2-3	.	TRBD2	TGTGCCAGCAGTTACTCGCTTAGCGGGGGGACAGATACGCAGTATTTT	CASSYSLSGGTDTQYF
TRBV7-9	TRBJ1-5	.	.	TGTGCCAGCAGCCTAGACACCCAGCCCCAGCATTTT	CASSLDTQPQHF
TRBV7-6	TRBJ1-5	.	.	TGTGCCAGCAGCTTATCAGTTAACCGACAGCGGCATTTT	CASSLSVNRQRHF
TRBV27	TRBJ1-3	.	.	TGTGCCAGCAGTTTGGGCCCATGGGCTGGAAACACCATATATTTT	CASSLGPWAGNTIYF
TRBV30	TRBJ1-5	.	.	TGTGCCTGGAGTACCAAGCGGGGTGGCAGTCAGCCCCAGCATTTT	CAWSTKRGGSQPQHF
TRBV6-5	TRBJ1-2	.	.	TGTGCCAGCAGCTTAGACAGAGTAGTTAACTATGGCTACACCTTC	CASSLDRVVNYGYTF
TRBV5-1	TRBJ2-3	.	TRBD1	TGCGCCAGCAGCTTGGGGGTGGACAGGGGCATCCGCACAGATACGCAGTATTTT	CASSLGVDRGIRTDTQYF
TRBV4-3	TRBJ2-7	.	.	TGCGCCAGCAGCCATGGGCTCATCTACGAGCAGTACTTC	CASSHGLIYEQYF
TRBV5-1	TRBJ1-3	.	.	TGCGCCAGCAGCTTCGGGGGAGCGGGAAACACCATATATTTT	CASSFGGAGNTIYF
TRBV3-1/TRBV3-2	TRBJ1-3	.	TRBD1	TGTGCCAGCAGCCAAGTGGGACAGAGAAACACCATATATTTT	CASSQVGQRNTIYF
TRBV18	TRBJ2-5	.	TRBD1	TGTGCCAGCTCACCACCGTCATCAGGGGGCCAAGAGACCCAGTACTTC	CASSPPSSGGQETQYF
TRBV24-1	TRBJ2-1	.	.	TGTGCCACCAGTGATGGGGCTGTGGATGAGCAGTTCTTC	CATSDGAVDEQFF
TRBV5-1	TRBJ1-1	.	TRBD1	TGCGCCAGCAGCTTGGAGGGGGCGGGGACTGAAGCTTTCTTT	CASSLEGAGTEAFF
TRBV6-1	TRBJ2-1	many	TRBD2	TGTGCCAGCAGTGAAGAAACTAGCGGGGGTCATGAGCAGTTCTTC	CASSEETSGGHEQFF
TRBV5-1	TRBJ1-6	.	.	TGCGCCAGCAGCGCCAGCGTAGGAAATTCACCCCTCCACTTT	CASSASVGNSPLHF
TRBV4-1	TRBJ2-5	.	.	TGCGCCAGCAGCCAATTAGTGTCCCAAGAGACCCAGTACTTC	CASSQLVSQETQYF
TRBV6-1	TRBJ1-2	.	.	TGTGCCAGCAGTGATTATTTCGACAGGACATCAGGCTACACCTTC	CASSDYFDRTSGYTF
TRBV6-5	TRBJ1-4	few	TRBD1	TGTGCCAGCAGTTACCAAGTCCCGGGACAGGCGGGGGAACTGTTTTTT	CASSYQVPGQAGELFF
TRBV7-9	TRBJ1-1	.	.	TGTGCCAGCAGCACCCAGACAGGCACTGAAGCTTTCTTT	CASSTQTGTEAFF
TRBV4-2	TRBJ2-7	.	TRBD2	TGTGCCAGCAGCCAGTTGACTAGCGGGTACGAGCAGTACTTC	CASSQLTSGYEQYF
TRBV7-9	TRBJ1-5	.	.	TGTGCCAGCAGCTTATCAGCGGGGCCTCAGCCCCAGCATTTT	CASSLSAGPQPQHF
TRBV7-2	TRBJ1-1	few	TRBD1	TGTGCCAGCAGCCTAGGACAGGGGGGCAGTGAAGCTTTCTTT	CASSLGQGGSEAFF